This TCR beta chain stems from a study of blood T cell repertoires in COVID-19 (dated by TCRdb to the early 2020s). A note on the overall study: Samples covering the acute and convalescent phases of COVID-19 were provided by collaborators in the United States, Italy and Spain. The prospective study material was composed of cDNA or gDNA derived from T cells, B-cell-depleted T cells, or PBMCs. Deeply sampled blood TCRbeta repertoires from subjects exposed to, actively infected with, or recovered from COVID-19 were included in the dataset. The repertoires were released in a freely available public database intended as a resource for research on the immune response to SARS-CoV-2. Samples came from the ongoing ImmuneRACE study (first 160 participants) plus 1,254 subjects from 6 global collaborators. The sample metadata nearly always contained a de-identified subject ID, COVID-19 status, age in years and sex. Where available, HLA class I and class II types were obtained from metadata supplied by the sample provider rather than from assay-based typing.

One collaborating source in Seattle enrolled patients while the patients were actively infected and followed the patients over time throughout the course of disease. Collaborating institutions collected whole blood in K2EDTA tubes following their own protocols. For TCRbeta analysis, collaborator samples were shipped as frozen whole blood, as isolated PBMCs, or as DNA extracted from either sample type. Points the paper makes about the study in general: Clinical and demographic metadata were provided uncurated, with the amount varying by source and participant.

The immunoSEQ Assay, a bias-controlled multiplex PCR, was used to amplify TCRbeta CDR3 regions from genomic DNA. In the paper's pipeline: Nucleated cell counts per sample were estimated from amplification of reference gene primers within the assay. To quantify the absolute abundance of each unique TCRbeta CDR3 rearrangement, sequence reads were collapsed and filtered. For each sample, productive Simpson clonality was calculated by taking the square root of Simpson's diversity index across productive rearrangements. TCRdb obtained this table from immuneACCESS and retained in-frame rearrangements with V and J assigned. These tables miss some clones; where compared with another copy, unresolved V genes account for less than half of the shortfall, and the remainder is unexplained. That table furnishes V, J and clone size, whereas the DNA furnished D and trimming. The sample has some 450,000 clones on record, roughly 90% of them singletons. The ten largest account for around 0.92% of the sample.

This clone turned up a few times. Its antigen target is currently unknown. Base quality data are lacking; no much larger clone is found one base away. V is pared back by 3 bases and J by 8 bases, with 14 bases lying between the germline termini. As encoded in the germline V gene, CDR1 is SGDLS while CDR2 is YYNGEE. Spanning cysteine to phenylalanine, the CDR3 consists of 13 amino acids. Solely the CDR3 DNA is kept, with 39 bases framed from the first base. This TCR derives from a man between 18 and 35 years old with COVID-19, enrolled during active disease. Sequences were obtained from peripheral blood. In this chain, TRBV9 is recombined with TRBJ1-2; 5 matching bases give a weak D call of TRBD1. The CDR3 region has the sequence CASSAAGGYGYTF. The nucleotides are TGTGCCAGCAGCGCCGCCGGGGGGTACGGCTACACCTTC.